A single T cell receptor beta chain is shown here with its context. The antigen is unknown. The CDR3 regions of TCR beta were amplified from RNA transcripts. The HTBI primer set drove a first-round RT-PCR of the TCR CDR3. MiXCR, applied by TCRdb to the multiplex PCR reads, yields one record per CDR3 protein. The data show 450,000 to 650,000 distinct CDR3 sequences, approximately 17% seen once. This sample is part of a study of T cells in Graves' hyperthyroidism and ophthalmopathy. Study outcomes and limitations: Blood also showed most of the thyroid clonotypes that were expanded above 0.001.

The CDR3 sequence is 15 residues long. J lost 7 bases, V lost 0 bases, and 3 bases had no gene match. Germline V lookup: CDR1 SGHTA, CDR2 FQGNSA. A NOSPECS grade of at least 4, a Clinical Activity Score of at least 3 and duration under 3 months were recorded in ophthalmopathy patients. The sequenced sample was blood. This receptor was obtained from a woman in her late teens or twenties with Graves' ophthalmopathy. The chain employs TRBV7-2 and TRBJ1-4; 9 bases fit TRBD1. In DNA, the CDR3 is TGTGCCAGCAGCTTAGCACAGGGGGCGGGTGAAAAACTGTTTTTT. Its protein is CASSLAQGAGEKLFF.